These T cell receptor beta chains were read from a single sample in a study of regulatory T cells in long-lasting Graves disease. TCRdb redid the calling of the multiplex PCR reads with MiXCR, one entry per CDR3 protein. In the table there are 200,000 to 250,000 distinct CDR3 sequences, about a sixth of which are singletons. The starting material was peripheral blood mononuclear cells (PBMCs), obtained at new diagnosis, from a patient treated with antithyroid drugs. Receptors originate from a female donor with Graves disease. The CDR3 runs from the conserved cysteine through the conserved F or W. A D gene is named only where the DNA matches it firmly. Not every row has a clone size; where given, it reads once, few, many or a size class.

CDR3: CASSDALLAGDINEQFF; DNA: TGTGCCAGCAGCGACGCATTGCTAGCGGGAGATATTAATGAGCAGTTCTTC; J: TRBJ2-1; size: many; D: TRBD2; V: TRBV9; length: 17
CDR3: CASSYSGTGGYNEQFF; DNA: TGTGCCAGCAGTTACTCCGGGACAGGGGGATACAATGAGCAGTTCTTC; J: TRBJ2-1; size: -; D: TRBD1; V: TRBV6-9; length: 16
CDR3: CASSLAGSPLHF; DNA: TGTGCCAGCAGTTTAGCGGGGTCACCCCTCCACTTT; J: TRBJ1-6; size: few; D: -; V: TRBV28; length: 12
CDR3: CASSEWSSTDTQYF; DNA: TGTGCCAGCAGTGAATGGTCGAGCACAGATACGCAGTATTTT; J: TRBJ2-3; size: many; D: -; V: TRBV2; length: 14
CDR3: CASRRDLNNGQFF; DNA: TGTGCCAGCAGGAGGGACCTAAACAATGGGCAGTTCTTC; J: TRBJ2-1; size: -; D: -; V: TRBV6-1; length: 13
CDR3: CASSIWTDTDTQYF; DNA: TGTGCCAGTAGTATTTGGACAGACACAGATACGCAGTATTTT; J: TRBJ2-3; size: many; D: -; V: TRBV19; length: 14
CDR3: CASSERVQNTGELFF; DNA: TGTGCCAGCAGTGAGCGGGTTCAGAACACCGGGGAGCTGTTTTTT; J: TRBJ2-2; size: many; D: -; V: TRBV2; length: 15
CDR3: CAWSGGSPSYEQYF; DNA: TGTGCCTGGAGTGGGGGCAGCCCTTCCTACGAGCAGTACTTC; J: TRBJ2-7; size: many; D: -; V: TRBV30; length: 14
CDR3: CASQLSALSYEQYF; DNA: TGTGCCAGCCAACTCTCAGCCCTCTCCTACGAGCAGTACTTC; J: TRBJ2-7; size: many; D: -; V: TRBV2; length: 14
CDR3: CASSYDRGTYEQYF; DNA: TGCGCCAGCAGCTACGACAGGGGCACCTACGAGCAGTACTTC; J: TRBJ2-7; size: many; D: TRBD1; V: TRBV5-1; length: 14
CDR3: CASSQATSGSTDTQYF; DNA: TGCGCCAGCAGCCAAGCAACTAGCGGGAGCACAGATACGCAGTATTTT; J: TRBJ2-3; size: -; D: TRBD2; V: TRBV4-3; length: 16
CDR3: CASSMTGRGAEAFF; DNA: TGTGCCAGTAGTATGACAGGGAGGGGCGCTGAAGCTTTCTTT; J: TRBJ1-1; size: -; D: TRBD1; V: TRBV19; length: 14
CDR3: CSADAGGTGELFF; DNA: TGCAGTGCTGATGCCGGGGGGACCGGGGAGCTGTTTTTT; J: TRBJ2-2; size: many; D: TRBD2; V: TRBV20-1; length: 13
CDR3: CASRGGQGLNEKLFF; DNA: TGTGCCAGCAGAGGAGGACAGGGGTTGAATGAAAAACTGTTTTTT; J: TRBJ1-4; size: many; D: TRBD1; V: TRBV11-3; length: 15
CDR3: CATRPPGIAGGSDTQYF; DNA: TGTGCCACCAGGCCTCCCGGGATAGCGGGAGGGTCAGATACGCAGTATTTT; J: TRBJ2-3; size: few; D: TRBD2; V: TRBV15; length: 17
CDR3: CASSSPRGRNYGYTF; DNA: TGTGCCAGCAGTTCGCCCCGGGGTCGAAACTATGGCTACACCTTC; J: TRBJ1-2; size: few; D: -; V: TRBV6-2/TRBV6-3; length: 15
CDR3: CASSYGPEGLANTGELFF; DNA: TGTGCCAGCAGTTACGGTCCCGAGGGTTTAGCGAACACCGGGGAGCTGTTTTTT; J: TRBJ2-2; size: many; D: -; V: TRBV6-5; length: 18
CDR3: CSARLPYLDNEQFF; DNA: TGCAGTGCTAGGCTGCCCTACCTCGACAATGAGCAGTTCTTC; J: TRBJ2-1; size: -; D: -; V: TRBV20-1; length: 14
CDR3: CSALEDRAEAFF; DNA: TGCAGTGCTCTCGAGGACAGGGCTGAAGCTTTCTTT; J: TRBJ1-1; size: many; D: TRBD1; V: TRBV20-1; length: 12
CDR3: CASSLSHTWHYGYTF; DNA: TGTGCCAGCAGTTTGTCCCACACGTGGCACTATGGCTACACCTTC; J: TRBJ1-2; size: many; D: -; V: TRBV12-3/TRBV12-4; length: 15
CDR3: CATSRNLQFQETQYF; DNA: TGTGCCACCAGCAGAAATCTACAGTTCCAAGAGACCCAGTACTTC; J: TRBJ2-5; size: many; D: -; V: TRBV15; length: 15
CDR3: CASSQDLSSGQGTQYF; DNA: TGTGCCAGCAGCCAAGATCTGAGCAGCGGGCAGGGTACGCAGTATTTT; J: TRBJ2-3; size: -; D: -; V: TRBV4-2; length: 16
CDR3: CASSEVLDNEQFF; DNA: TGTGCCAGCAGTGAAGTTTTAGACAATGAGCAGTTCTTC; J: TRBJ2-1; size: -; D: -; V: TRBV2; length: 13
CDR3: CASSSGTDTQYF; DNA: TGTGCCAGCAGTTCGGGCACAGATACGCAGTATTTT; J: TRBJ2-3; size: many; D: -; V: TRBV12-3/TRBV12-4; length: 12
CDR3: CASSSRSGSETQYF; DNA: TGTGCCAGCAGCTCCCGTTCTGGTTCGGAGACCCAGTACTTC; J: TRBJ2-5; size: many; D: -; V: TRBV11-3; length: 14
CDR3: CASREDIPSGNTIYF; DNA: TGTGCCAGCAGGGAGGACATCCCCTCTGGAAACACCATATATTTT; J: TRBJ1-3; size: -; D: -; V: TRBV5-8; length: 15
CDR3: CASSQSPGGVADTQYF; DNA: TGCGCCAGCAGCCAATCGCCAGGGGGAGTGGCAGATACGCAGTATTTT; J: TRBJ2-3; size: -; D: TRBD1; V: TRBV4-1; length: 16
CDR3: CASSIGGGAPNYGYTF; DNA: TGTGCCAGTAGTATAGGTGGAGGGGCACCTAACTATGGCTACACCTTC; J: TRBJ1-2; size: many; D: -; V: TRBV19; length: 16
CDR3: CASSQDLQREIPYEQYF; DNA: TGCGCCAGCAGCCAAGACCTACAGCGGGAGATACCCTACGAGCAGTACTTC; J: TRBJ2-7; size: few; D: TRBD2; V: TRBV4-1; length: 17
CDR3: CASSLVYGTGELFF; DNA: TGTGCCAGCAGCTTAGTTTACGGCACCGGGGAGCTGTTTTTT; J: TRBJ2-2; size: many; D: -; V: TRBV7-2; length: 14
CDR3: CASSRQVRETQYF; DNA: TGTGCCAGCAGCCGCCAGGTTCGCGAGACCCAGTACTTC; J: TRBJ2-5; size: many; D: -; V: TRBV3-1; length: 13
CDR3: CASSLGGGGSDTQYF; DNA: TGTGCCAGCAGTTTGGGCGGTGGGGGGTCAGATACGCAGTATTTT; J: TRBJ2-3; size: many; D: -; V: TRBV12-3/TRBV12-4; length: 15
CDR3: CATSAAPGQGSGNTIYF; DNA: TGTGCCACCAGTGCCGCTCCGGGACAGGGGAGTGGAAACACCATATATTTT; J: TRBJ1-3; size: many; D: TRBD1; V: TRBV24-1; length: 17
CDR3: CASSEPREGRVLYDNEQFF; DNA: TGTGCCAGCAGTGAACCGCGGGAGGGCCGGGTACTGTACGACAATGAGCAGTTCTTC; J: TRBJ2-1; size: -; D: TRBD2; V: TRBV2; length: 19
CDR3: CASSYSVRPNTGELFF; DNA: TGTGCCAGCAGTTACTCGGTCAGGCCGAACACCGGGGAGCTGTTTTTT; J: TRBJ2-2; size: many; D: -; V: TRBV6-5; length: 16
CDR3: CAPPSLSSPGSCFF; DNA: -; J: TRBJ2-2; size: once; D: -; V: TRBV24-1; length: 14
CDR3: CASSYYLGQEDWGTQYF; DNA: TGTGCCAGCAGTTACTATCTGGGACAGGAAGATTGGGGGACCCAGTACTTC; J: TRBJ2-5; size: many; D: TRBD1; V: TRBV6-2/TRBV6-3; length: 17
CDR3: CASSVLTGARGTQPQHF; DNA: TGTGCCAGTAGCGTGTTAACAGGGGCCAGGGGTACTCAGCCCCAGCATTTT; J: TRBJ1-5; size: -; D: TRBD1; V: TRBV19; length: 17
CDR3: CATSRGERTDTQYF; DNA: TGTGCCACCAGCCGAGGAGAACGCACAGATACGCAGTATTTT; J: TRBJ2-3; size: many; D: -; V: TRBV24-1; length: 14
CDR3: CATRGRGTGELFF; DNA: TGTGCCACCCGTGGGAGGGGGACCGGGGAGCTGTTTTTT; J: TRBJ2-2; size: many; D: -; V: TRBV10-3; length: 13
CDR3: CASMGAGPDGEQYF; DNA: TGTGCCAGCATGGGTGCGGGCCCGGATGGCGAGCAGTACTTC; J: TRBJ2-7; size: -; D: -; V: TRBV2; length: 14
CDR3: CSVLTVGNTEAFF; DNA: TGCAGCGTTTTGACAGTGGGGAACACTGAAGCTTTCTTT; J: TRBJ1-1; size: many; D: -; V: TRBV29-1; length: 13
CDR3: CASSQDLGTEAFF; DNA: TGTGCCAGCAGCCAAGATCTGGGCACTGAAGCTTTCTTT; J: TRBJ1-1; size: many; D: -; V: TRBV3-1; length: 13
CDR3: CASSLNGAGGEQYF; DNA: TGTGCCAGCAGCCTTAACGGGGCGGGAGGCGAGCAGTACTTC; J: TRBJ2-7; size: many; D: TRBD2; V: TRBV7-8; length: 14
CDR3: CASSLVPLGPPGETQYF; DNA: TGTGCCAGCAGCTTAGTCCCCCTGGGACCACCTGGGGAGACCCAGTACTTC; J: TRBJ2-5; size: many; D: -; V: TRBV7-2; length: 17
CDR3: CASSSRGDTGNTIYF; DNA: TGTGCCAGCAGCTCCAGGGGGGATACTGGAAACACCATATATTTT; J: TRBJ1-3; size: many; D: TRBD1; V: TRBV7-3; length: 15
CDR3: CASSPRGNYGYTF; DNA: TGTGCCAGCAGTCCCAGGGGGAACTATGGCTACACCTTC; J: TRBJ1-2; size: many; D: TRBD1; V: TRBV27; length: 13
CDR3: CASSLSGSGNSPLHF; DNA: TGTGCCAGCAGCCTCTCAGGGTCGGGAAATTCACCCCTCCACTTT; J: TRBJ1-6; size: many; D: -; V: TRBV6-1; length: 15
CDR3: CASSSFRDISGNTIYF; DNA: TGTGCCAGCAGCTCCTTTCGGGATATCTCTGGAAACACCATATATTTT; J: TRBJ1-3; size: many; D: -; V: TRBV11-2; length: 16
CDR3: CASSVAGLGTGELFF; DNA: TGTGCCAGCAGCGTAGCCGGGCTAGGGACCGGGGAGCTGTTTTTT; J: TRBJ2-2; size: -; D: -; V: TRBV9; length: 15
CDR3: CASSLLREGQETQYF; DNA: TGTGCCAGCAGCTTACTGCGGGAGGGCCAGGAGACCCAGTACTTC; J: TRBJ2-5; size: -; D: TRBD2; V: TRBV11-2; length: 15
CDR3: CASSLWQASKNTQYF; DNA: TGTGCCAGCAGTTTATGGCAGGCTTCGAAGAATACGCAGTATTTT; J: TRBJ2-3; size: -; D: -; V: TRBV28; length: 15
CDR3: CASTFGTANEKLFF; DNA: TGTGCCAGTACCTTCGGGACAGCGAATGAAAAACTGTTTTTT; J: TRBJ1-4; size: many; D: TRBD1; V: TRBV12-3/TRBV12-4; length: 14
CDR3: CSASGLAGSYEQYF; DNA: TGCAGTGCTAGTGGACTAGCGGGGTCCTACGAGCAGTACTTC; J: TRBJ2-7; size: few; D: TRBD2; V: TRBV20-1; length: 14
CDR3: CASRARTDNQPQHF; DNA: TGTGCCAGCAGAGCTCGGACGGACAATCAGCCCCAGCATTTT; J: TRBJ1-5; size: many; D: -; V: TRBV2; length: 14